The source of this T cell receptor beta chain is a study of Graves' ophthalmopathy and Graves' hyperthyroidism. The sample holds many counts of this clonotype. What it binds is unknown. Transcripts of RNA were the source for amplifying TCR beta CDR3 regions. HTBI primers were employed in first-round RT-PCR, then a second-round multiplex PCR followed. TCRdb recomputed calls from the multiplex PCR reads with MiXCR, one row per CDR3 protein. Here the sample spans some 160,000 distinct CDR3 sequences, approximately 40% being singletons. Study-wide points: With a specificity of around 77% and a sensitivity of over 65%, the model predicted ophthalmopathy progression.

Donors with ophthalmopathy: moderate-to-severe activity, CAS ≥3, NOSPECS ≥4, duration under 3 months. V lost 7 bases and J 2 bases, leaving 11 bases between the germline ends. CDR1 and CDR2 (germline): MDHEN, SYDVKM. The CDR3 is 13 amino acids. J is TRBJ2-5 and V is TRBV28; tentative D call: TRBD2 (6 bases). Input material: peripheral blood. The sequence came from a man younger than 45 with Graves' ophthalmopathy. The CDR3 DNA is TGTGCCAGCACGGAGGGATCTCAAGAGACCCAGTACTTC. As protein: CASTEGSQETQYF.